One and the same sample provided the 6 T cell receptor beta chains below, sequenced in a study of cytomegalovirus exposure and HLA in healthy donors. Primers: 60 Vbeta forward and 13 Jbeta reverse. This table comes from immunoSEQ multiplex PCR, and its TCRdb copy is limited to in-frame clones, with some not included. This table has a few hundred thousand clones, roughly 79% appearing once. Sequencing used PBMCs. The receptors come from a man between 18 and 29 years old in good health and CMV-seronegative.

The chain employs TRBV6-5 and TRBJ2-7, with a weak D call TRBD1 (6 bases). In germline, CDR1 is MNHEY, CDR2 SVGAGI. CDR3 length equals 14 residues. The germline V and J ends were trimmed by 2 bases and 2 bases, with 10 bases remaining between them. The CDR3 nucleotides read TGTGCCAGCAGTTACGCCCGGGACACCTACGAGCAGTACTTC. As protein: CASSYARDTYEQYF.

The V and J genes are TRBV10-3 and TRBJ2-3; 9 bases fit TRBD2. Germline V CDR1 and CDR2: ENHRY, SYGVKD. The CDR3 is 16 amino acids. V shed 3 bases and J 2 bases; nucleotides not matched to a gene: 6. CDR3 loop: CAISDGGLANTDTQYF. The CDR3 DNA sequence: TGTGCCATCAGTGACGGGGGACTAGCAAACACAGATACGCAGTATTTT.

The CDR3 DNA sequence: TGTGCCAGCAGCCAAGGGACTTCGGGCTACAATGAGCAGTTCTTC. Amino acids: CASSQGTSGYNEQFF. The J gene is TRBJ2-1, the V gene TRBV4-2, with D possibly matching TRBD2 (5 bases). The V end was cut by 1 base, the J end by 3 bases, with 10 bases between. Looked up from germline, CDR1 is LGHNA and CDR2 is YNFKEQ. CDR3 length: 15 amino acids.

Only one count was recorded for this clone. The chain joins TRBV9 to TRBJ2-4, with 7 bases matching TRBD1. The CDR3 is 12 amino acids. After removal of 3 bases from V and 6 bases from J, the junction contained 0 bases not matched to a gene. Germline V lookup: CDR1 SGDLS, CDR2 YYNGEE. The CDR3 coding sequence is TGTGCCAGCAGCGGACAGGGAAACATTCAGTACTTC. Protein sequence: CASSGQGNIQYF.

J is TRBJ2-7 and V is TRBV11-2; 11 nucleotides line up with TRBD2. Trimming removed 3 bases from V and 1 base from J; junction bases left unmatched: 2. Germline-derived CDR1 and CDR2 are SGHAT and FQNNGV. The CDR3 contains 15 residues. CDR3 sequence (DNA): TGTGCCAGCAGCTTTCTAGCGGGAGGTTCCTACGAGCAGTACTTC. The encoded protein is CASSFLAGGSYEQYF.

CDR3 residues: CAISAGGYGYTF. DNA of the CDR3: TGTGCCATCAGCGCAGGGGGCTATGGCTACACCTTC. The chain recombines TRBV10-3 with TRBJ1-2; 7 positions agree with TRBD1. The ends lost 6 bases at V and 4 bases at J; junction bases unmatched: 2. CDR3 length: 12 residues. Germline V lookup: CDR1 ENHRY, CDR2 SYGVKD.